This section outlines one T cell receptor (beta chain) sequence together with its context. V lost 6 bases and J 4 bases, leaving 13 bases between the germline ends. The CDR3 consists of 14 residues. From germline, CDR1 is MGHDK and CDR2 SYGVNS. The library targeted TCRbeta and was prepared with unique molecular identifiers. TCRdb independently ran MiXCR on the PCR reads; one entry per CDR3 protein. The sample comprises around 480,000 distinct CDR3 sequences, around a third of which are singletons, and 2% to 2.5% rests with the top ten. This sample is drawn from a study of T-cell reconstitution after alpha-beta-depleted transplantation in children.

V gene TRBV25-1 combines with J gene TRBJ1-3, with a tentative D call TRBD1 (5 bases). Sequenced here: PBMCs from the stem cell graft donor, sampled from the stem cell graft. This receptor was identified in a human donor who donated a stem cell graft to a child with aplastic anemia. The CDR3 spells CASSPAGLGNTIYF. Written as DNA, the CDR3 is TGTGCCAGCAGCCCTGCGGGACTAGGAAACACCATATATTTT.